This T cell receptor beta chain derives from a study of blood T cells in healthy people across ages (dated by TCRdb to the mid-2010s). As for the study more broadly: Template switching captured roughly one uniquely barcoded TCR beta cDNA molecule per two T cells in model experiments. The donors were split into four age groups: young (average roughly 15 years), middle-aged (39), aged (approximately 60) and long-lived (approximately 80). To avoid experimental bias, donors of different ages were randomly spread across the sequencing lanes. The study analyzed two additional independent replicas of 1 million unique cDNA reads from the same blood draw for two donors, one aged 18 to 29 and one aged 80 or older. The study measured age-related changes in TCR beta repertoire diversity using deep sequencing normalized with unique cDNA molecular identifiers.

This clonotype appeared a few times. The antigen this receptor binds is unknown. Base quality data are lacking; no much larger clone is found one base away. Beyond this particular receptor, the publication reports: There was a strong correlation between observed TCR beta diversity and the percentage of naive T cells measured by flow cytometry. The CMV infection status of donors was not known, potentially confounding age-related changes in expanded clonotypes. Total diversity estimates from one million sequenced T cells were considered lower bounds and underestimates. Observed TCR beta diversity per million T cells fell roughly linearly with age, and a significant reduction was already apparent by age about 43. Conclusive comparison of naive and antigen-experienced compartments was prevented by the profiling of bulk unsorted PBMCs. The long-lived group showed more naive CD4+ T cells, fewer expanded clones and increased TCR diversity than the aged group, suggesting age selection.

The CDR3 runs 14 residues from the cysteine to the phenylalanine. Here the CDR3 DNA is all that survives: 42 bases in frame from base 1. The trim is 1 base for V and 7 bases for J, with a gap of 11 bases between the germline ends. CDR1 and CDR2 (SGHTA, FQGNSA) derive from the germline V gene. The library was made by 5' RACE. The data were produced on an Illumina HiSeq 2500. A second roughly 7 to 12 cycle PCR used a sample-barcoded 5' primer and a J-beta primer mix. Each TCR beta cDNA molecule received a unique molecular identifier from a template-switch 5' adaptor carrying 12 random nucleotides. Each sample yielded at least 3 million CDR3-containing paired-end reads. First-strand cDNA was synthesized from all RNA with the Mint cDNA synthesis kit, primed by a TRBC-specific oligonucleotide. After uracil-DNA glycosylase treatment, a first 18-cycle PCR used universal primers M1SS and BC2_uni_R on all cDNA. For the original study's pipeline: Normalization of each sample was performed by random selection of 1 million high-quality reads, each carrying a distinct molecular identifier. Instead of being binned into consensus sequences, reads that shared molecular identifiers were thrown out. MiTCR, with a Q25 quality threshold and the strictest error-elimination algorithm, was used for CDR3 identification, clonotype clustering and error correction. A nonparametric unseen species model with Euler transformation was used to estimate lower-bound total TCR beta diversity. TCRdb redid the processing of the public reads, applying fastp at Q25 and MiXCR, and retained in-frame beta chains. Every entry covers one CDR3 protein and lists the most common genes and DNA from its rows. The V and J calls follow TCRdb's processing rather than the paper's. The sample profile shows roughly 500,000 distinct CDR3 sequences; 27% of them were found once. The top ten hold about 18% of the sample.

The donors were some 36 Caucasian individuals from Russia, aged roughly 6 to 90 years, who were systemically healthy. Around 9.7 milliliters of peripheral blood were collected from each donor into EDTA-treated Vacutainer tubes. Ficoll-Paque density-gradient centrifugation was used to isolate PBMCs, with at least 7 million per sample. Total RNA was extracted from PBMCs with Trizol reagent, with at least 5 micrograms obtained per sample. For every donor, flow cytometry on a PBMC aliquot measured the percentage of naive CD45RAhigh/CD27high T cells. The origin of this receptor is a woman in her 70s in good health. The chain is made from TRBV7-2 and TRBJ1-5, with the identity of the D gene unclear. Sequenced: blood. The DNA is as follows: TGTGCCAGCAGCTTAGGTTTCGGGGAACAGCCCCAGCATTTT. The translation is CASSLGFGEQPQHF. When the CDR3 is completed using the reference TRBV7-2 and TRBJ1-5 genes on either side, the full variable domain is GAGVSQSPSNKVTEKGKDVELRCDPISGHTALYWYRQSLGQGLEFLIYFQGNSAPDKSGLPSDRFSAERTGGSVSTLTIQRTQQEDSAVYLCASSLGFGEQPQHFGDGTRLSIL.